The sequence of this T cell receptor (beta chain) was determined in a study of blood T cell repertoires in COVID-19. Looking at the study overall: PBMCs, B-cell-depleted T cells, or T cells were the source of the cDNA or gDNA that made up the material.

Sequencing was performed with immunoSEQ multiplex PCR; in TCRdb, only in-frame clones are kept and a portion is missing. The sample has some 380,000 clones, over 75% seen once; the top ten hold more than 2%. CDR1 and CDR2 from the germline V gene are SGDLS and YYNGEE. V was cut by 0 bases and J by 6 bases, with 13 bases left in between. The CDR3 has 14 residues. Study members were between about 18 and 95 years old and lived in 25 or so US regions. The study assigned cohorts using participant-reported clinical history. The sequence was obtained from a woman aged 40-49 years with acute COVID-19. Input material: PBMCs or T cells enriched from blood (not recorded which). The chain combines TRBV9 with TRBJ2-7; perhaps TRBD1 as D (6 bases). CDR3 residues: CASSVERDMGEQYF. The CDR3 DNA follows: TGTGCCAGCAGCGTAGAACGGGACATGGGCGAGCAGTACTTC.